This is a list of T cell receptor beta chains from one sample in a study of PD-L1 blockade in urothelial cancer. Only in-frame clones appear in the TCRdb table, and some are missing; sequencing was by immunoSEQ multiplex PCR. The sample contains about 72,000 clones, roughly nine tenths of which appear only once. Sequencing used PBMCs, obtained around atezolizumab (anti-PD-L1) treatment. The receptors come from a man between 65 and 85 years old with urothelial cancer. The CDR3 runs from the conserved cysteine through the conserved F or W. Each record gives: D gene, V gene, CDR3 protein. The D gene is left open where the match is weak.

TRBD1,TRBV11-2,CASRQTGGQDTIYF
TRBD1,TRBV12-5,CASGLGTGANYGYTF
.,TRBV9,CASSVGRGMRQETQYF
TRBD2,TRBV18,CASSLGGAPQETQYF
.,TRBV29-1,CSVLEGNSNQPQHF
.,TRBV5-1,CASSFRITDTQYF
.,TRBV18,CASSPPWFDPNNEKLFF
TRBD2,TRBV5-1,CASSLGSGLNNEQFF
.,TRBV20-1,CSVRRDEQFF
.,TRBV7-9,CASSLHTSYEQYF
TRBD1,TRBV25-1,CATRTGGTDTQYF
.,TRBV27,CASSLAFRGDDEQYF
.,TRBV6-6,CASSYTRRGRAGELFF
.,TRBV28,CASSLRSALGHTGELFF
.,TRBV28,CASSLQGWETQYF
.,TRBV4-2,CASSQDGGQNNEQFF
TRBD2,TRBV29-1,CSVGGLADNEQFF
TRBD1,TRBV28,CASSPGGQVNQPQHF
.,TRBV9,CASSVEWGANYGYTF
TRBD2,TRBV7-3,CASSLWREPDTQYF
TRBD1,TRBV4-2,CASSQPRTAPGQTYNSPLHF
TRBD2,TRBV19,CASSTGTSGRLNEQFF
.,TRBV9,CASSVEKTQAISGNTIYF
.,TRBV7-3,CASSRTRGGTDTQYF
.,TRBV19,CASSIKRGTEAFF
.,TRBV6-5,CASSRGDGQPQHF
.,TRBV5-1,CASMRGGNTGELFF
TRBD1,TRBV15,CATSRGITGGINEQYF
TRBD2,TRBV5-4,CASSLPGGTVQETQYF
.,TRBV5-1,CASSLESGYGYTF
TRBD2,TRBV19,CASSTTSGPTYEQYF
.,TRBV10-3,CAAARQTNTDTQYF
.,TRBV11-2,CASSPPLGLVMGYGYTF
.,TRBV7-9,CASGRQAATEAFF
.,TRBV28,CASSPPETSSQFF
TRBD1,TRBV27,CARLPGQGPSEQYF
.,TRBV6-1,CASSPGGLYEQYF
TRBD1,TRBV9,CASSGGTGTFVNTEAFF
.,TRBV28,CASSLGAGSYEQYF
TRBD1,TRBV5-1,CASNTGGYEQYF
TRBD1,TRBV27,CASSFRGPTGKTQYF
TRBD2,TRBV6-1,CASELAGVGETQYF
TRBD1,TRBV5-1,CASSPRTGGSFEAFF
.,TRBV9,CASSPRGEGGYTF
.,TRBV5-1,CASREPGSFSGANVLTF
TRBD2,TRBV5-6,CASSSGTSPREQYF
.,TRBV25-1,CASSEGRRETQYF
TRBD1,TRBV7-3,CASSLGTGADTQYF
.,TRBV18,CASSPNSGNTGELFF
TRBD2,TRBV5-6,CASSSQQYGLALTPETQYF